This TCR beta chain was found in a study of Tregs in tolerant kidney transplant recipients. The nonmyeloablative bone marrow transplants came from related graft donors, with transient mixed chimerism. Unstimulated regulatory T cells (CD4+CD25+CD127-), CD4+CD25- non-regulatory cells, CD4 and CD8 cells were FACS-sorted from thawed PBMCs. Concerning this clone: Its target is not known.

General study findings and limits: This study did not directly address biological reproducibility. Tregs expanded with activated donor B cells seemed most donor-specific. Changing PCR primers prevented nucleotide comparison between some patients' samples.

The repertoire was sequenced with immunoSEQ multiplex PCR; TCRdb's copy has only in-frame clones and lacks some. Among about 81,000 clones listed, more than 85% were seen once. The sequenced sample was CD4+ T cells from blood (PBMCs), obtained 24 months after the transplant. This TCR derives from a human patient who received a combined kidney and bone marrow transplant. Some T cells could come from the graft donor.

The DNA for the CDR3 is TGTGCCAGCAGCTCCGGGGGGCTCACAGATACGCAGTATTTT. Translating it yields CASSSGGLTDTQYF. The V and J genes are TRBV7-2 and TRBJ2-3; perhaps TRBD2 as D (7 bases). Germline loops: CDR1 SGHTA, CDR2 FQGNSA. The V end was cut by 4 bases, the J end by 2 bases, with 10 bases between. This CDR3 comprises 14 residues.